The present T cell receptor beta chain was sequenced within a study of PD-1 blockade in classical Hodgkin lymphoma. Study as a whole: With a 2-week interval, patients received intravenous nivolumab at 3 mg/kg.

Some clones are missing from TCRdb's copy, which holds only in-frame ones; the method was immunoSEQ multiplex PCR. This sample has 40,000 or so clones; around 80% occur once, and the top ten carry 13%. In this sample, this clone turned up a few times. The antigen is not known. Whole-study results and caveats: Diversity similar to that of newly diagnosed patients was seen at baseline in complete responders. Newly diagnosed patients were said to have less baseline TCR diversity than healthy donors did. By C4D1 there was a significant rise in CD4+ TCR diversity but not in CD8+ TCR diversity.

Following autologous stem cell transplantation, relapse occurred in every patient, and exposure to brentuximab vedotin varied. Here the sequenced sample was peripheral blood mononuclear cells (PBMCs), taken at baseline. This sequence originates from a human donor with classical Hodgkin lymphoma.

The CDR3 DNA is TGTGCCAGCAGCGTAGGGGACAGCAATCAGCCCCAGCATTTT. As protein: CASSVGDSNQPQHF. The V and J genes are TRBV9 and TRBJ1-5, with D perhaps matching TRBD1 (5 bases). V was trimmed by 0 bases and J by 1 base, leaving 5 bases between them. CDR1 SGDLS and CDR2 YYNGEE come from the germline V gene. The CDR3 extends over 14 amino acids. The whole variable domain, filled in from reference TRBV9 and TRBJ1-5, reads DSGVTQTPKHLITATGQRVTLRCSPRSGDLSVYWYQQSLDQGLQFLIQYYNGEERAKGNILERFSAQQFPDLHSELNLSSLELGDSALYFCASSVGDSNQPQHFGDGTRLSIL.